One and the same sample provided the 21 T cell receptor beta chains below, sequenced in a study of T cells in Graves' hyperthyroidism and ophthalmopathy. It was RNA transcripts that yielded the amplified TCR beta CDR3 regions. In the first-round RT-PCR of the TCR CDR3, the HTBI primer set was used. In TCRdb, the multiplex PCR reads were re-called with MiXCR into one record per CDR3 protein. The data contain roughly 150,000 distinct CDR3 sequences, about 9.4% of them singletons. Input material: blood. These receptors were obtained from a woman under 30 with Graves' hyperthyroidism that later progressed to Graves' ophthalmopathy.

This clonotype showed up just a few times. The chain combines TRBV5-1 with TRBJ2-3; TRBD2 matches 7 bases. CDR3 length: 14 residues. The germline V gene encodes CDR1 SGHRS and CDR2 YFSETQ. V gave up 0 bases and J gave up 6 bases; unmatched junction bases: 4. CDR3 in DNA: TGCGCCAGCAGCTTGGCTCTCGGGGGGGATACGCAGTATTTT. It is translated as CASSLALGGDTQYF.

The sample holds many counts of this clonotype. This chain connects TRBV20-1 to TRBJ1-1; D perhaps matches TRBD1 (6 bases). CDR1 and CDR2 (germline): DFQATT, SNEGSKA (reference sequence). V was trimmed by 3 bases and J by 8 bases, leaving 19 bases between them. This CDR3 has 14 amino acids. The CDR3 region has the DNA TGCAGTGCTAGGAGGCAGGGGTTCTTGGAAGAAGCTTTCTTT. It translates to CSARRQGFLEEAFF.

The V and J genes are TRBV7-3 and TRBJ2-3; 9 bases map to TRBD2. The ends lost 7 bases at V and 3 bases at J; junction bases unmatched: 8. The CDR3 is 15 amino acids. The germline gives CDR1 SGHTA, CDR2 FQGTGA. CDR3 region: CASTISGSWTDTQYF. The CDR3 coding sequence is TGTGCCAGCACCATTAGCGGGAGTTGGACAGATACGCAGTATTTT.

This clonotype was counted at least ten times. The rearrangement joins TRBV27 to TRBJ1-5; D not resolved. Trimming shortened V by 3 bases and J by 7 bases, and 10 bases separated the two germline ends. Germline CDR1 is MNHEY and CDR2 is SMNVEV (reference sequence). The length of the CDR3 is 13 residues. In DNA, the CDR3 is TGTGCCAGCAGTTTTTCGGGCAGGCAGCCCCAGCATTTT. The encoded protein is CASSFSGRQPQHF.

This clonotype was observed at least ten times. The chain recombines TRBV20-1 with TRBJ1-1; perhaps TRBD1 as D (5 bases). The germline gives CDR1 DFQATT, CDR2 SNEGSKA (reference sequence). The CDR3 is 13 amino acids. V lost 3 bases to trimming and J lost 3 bases, with 11 bases between them. The CDR3 loop is CSASDDSDTEAFF. Here the CDR3 DNA reads TGCAGTGCTAGCGACGACAGTGACACTGAAGCTTTCTTT.

The genes are TRBV10-3 and TRBJ1-3; D is uncertain. CDR1 and CDR2 from the germline V gene are ENHRY and SYGVKD. V lost 3 bases, J lost 3 bases, and 9 bases lay in between. The CDR3 covers 14 residues. The CDR3 region is CAISDRSHGNTIYF. DNA for the CDR3: TGTGCCATCAGTGACAGGTCTCATGGAAACACCATATATTTT.

In its sample, this clonotype was seen a few times. V and J are TRBV9 and TRBJ2-7; D might be TRBD1 or TRBD2, each matching 6 bases. CDR3 length equals 16 residues. V lost 3 bases and J 3 bases, leaving 19 bases between the germline ends. Germline lookup yields CDR1 SGDLS and CDR2 YYNGEE. The CDR3 bases are TGTGCCAGCAGCGGCCTGGGGGCGGCGGGACTCTACGAGCAGTACTTC. This codes for CASSGLGAAGLYEQYF.

About this clonotype: This sequence may be a read error, since a much larger clone differs from it by one base. The CDR3 DNA is TGTGCCAGTAGTATAAAGGGAAGCAATCAGCCCCGGCATTTT. Its protein product is CASSIKGSNQPRHF. This rearrangement joins TRBV19 to TRBJ1-5; D is undetermined. Germline values: CDR1 LNHDA, CDR2 SQIVND (reference sequence). This CDR3 comprises 14 residues. Combining the CDR3 with reference TRBV19 and TRBJ1-5 gives the whole variable domain DGGITQSPKYLFRKEGQNVTLSCEQNLNHDAMYWYRQDPGQGLRLIYYSQIVNDFQKGDIAEGYSVSREKKESFPLTVTSAQKNPTAFYLCASSIKGSNQPRHFGDGTRLSIL.

This clonotype was seen at least ten times. The CDR3 DNA sequence: TGTGCCAGCAGTTTATTGCAGGGGGCGCCGAATCAGCCCCAGCATTTT. This encodes CASSLLQGAPNQPQHF. This chain links TRBV28 with TRBJ1-5; 8 nucleotides match TRBD1. Germline V CDR1 and CDR2: MDHEN, SYDVKM. The CDR3 contains 16 residues. V dropped 1 base and J dropped 4; count of bases not matched to a gene: 6.

This clonotype was detected many times. This chain links TRBV7-8 with TRBJ1-1; D unclear. Germline lookup yields CDR1 SGHVS and CDR2 FQNEAQ. CDR3 length: 14 amino acids. V dropped 2 bases and J dropped 6 bases, with 13 bases sitting between them. DNA for the CDR3: TGTGCCAGCAGCTTACGGGGATATCAAGCTGAAGCTTTCTTT. Its protein product is CASSLRGYQAEAFF.

The chain couples TRBV4-1 to TRBJ1-3; D gene uncertain. The CDR3 consists of 15 residues. V was clipped by 1 base and J by 0 bases, with 7 bases between them. The germline V gene encodes CDR1 MGHRA and CDR2 YSYEKL. CDR3 bases: TGCGCCAGCAGCCAAGTCCCGAGCTCTGGAAACACCATATATTTT. Translating gives CASSQVPSSGNTIYF.

This clonotype was detected many times. The gene calls are TRBV2 and TRBJ2-2; possible D gene TRBD2, 5 bases. The CDR3 runs to 14 residues. The V and J ends lost 10 bases and 4 bases respectively, with 16 bases between them. CDR1 is SNHLY, CDR2 FYNNEI, per germline. The CDR3 here is CATRTATSTGELFF. CDR3 DNA: TGTGCCACCAGGACTGCCACGAGCACCGGGGAGCTGTTTTTT.

This clonotype has a count of ten or more. V usage is TRBV15 and J usage is TRBJ2-7; 10 nucleotides agree with TRBD2. CDR3 length equals 16 residues. The germline V gene encodes CDR1 LNHNV and CDR2 YYDKDF (reference sequence). J gave up 5 bases and V 0 bases, and 7 bases lay outside the gene matches. As DNA, the CDR3 is TGTGCCACCAGCAGAGATAGGTCTAGCGGGAGCGACGAGCAGTACTTC. Translation gives CATSRDRSSGSDEQYF.

Ten or more counts support this clonotype. The chain uses TRBV7-9 and TRBJ1-5; TRBD1 aligns across 12 bases. Germline-derived CDR1 and CDR2 are SEHNR and FQNEAQ (reference sequence). There are 15 residues in the CDR3. V shed 1 base, J shed 7 bases, and the junction held 2 bases outside the gene matches. The chain's CDR3 is CASSLDGTGGQPQHF. The CDR3 DNA is TGTGCCAGCAGCTTAGACGGGACAGGGGGCCAGCCCCAGCATTTT.

In its sample, this clonotype was seen many times. The CDR3 DNA is TGTGCCAGCAGTTTACTAGTTGGCGGGAGGGCGCACAATGAGCAGTTCTTC. Protein sequence: CASSLLVGGRAHNEQFF. This sequence joins TRBV12-3 or TRBV12-4 and TRBJ2-1; 9 bases map to TRBD2. Trimming cost V 2 bases and J 5 bases; bases outside gene matches: 10. The CDR3 extends over 17 amino acids.

This clonotype was observed many times. The chain carries TRBV12-3 or TRBV12-4 and TRBJ2-5, with 13 bases that match TRBD2. Unmatched junction bases numbered 4, after V lost 0 bases and J lost 3 bases. This CDR3 has 17 residues. The DNA of the CDR3 is TGTGCCAGCAGTTTAGCGCTTACTAGCGGGAGGGAAGAGACCCAGTACTTC. Its protein is CASSLALTSGREETQYF.

This clonotype came up many times. V usage is TRBV6-6 and J usage is TRBJ2-5; possibly TRBD2 for D (5 bases). The CDR3 contains 14 residues. V was cut by 2 bases and J by 7 bases, with 14 bases left in between. Germline V gives CDR1 MNHNY, CDR2 SVGAGI (reference sequence). The CDR3 coding sequence is TGTGCCAGCAGTTACGGCTCCGGGGTTGGGACCCAGTACTTC. Its translation is CASSYGSGVGTQYF.

This clonotype was counted at least ten times. The chain joins TRBV27 to TRBJ1-2; D is uncertain. CDR1 and CDR2 (germline): MNHEY, SMNVEV (reference sequence). The CDR3 extends over 13 amino acids. Trimming pared 8 bases from V and 0 bases from J, leaving 10 bases between. CDR3: CASGTGANYGYTF. Written as DNA, the CDR3 is TGTGCCAGCGGTACCGGAGCTAACTATGGCTACACCTTC.

The chain is built from TRBV9 and TRBJ2-1, with 8 bases identical to TRBD2. CDR3 size: 14 residues. V dropped 0 bases and J dropped 9; count of bases not matched to a gene: 5. Germline V gene sequence: CDR1 SGDLS, CDR2 YYNGEE. The CDR3 is CASSVAGGETEQFF. The CDR3 region has the DNA TGTGCCAGCAGCGTAGCGGGGGGGGAAACTGAGCAGTTCTTC.

This clonotype has only a few counts. The chain combines TRBV6-6 with TRBJ2-2, with 9 bases matching TRBD2. V lost 2 bases and J lost 6; bases outside the gene matches: 10. This CDR3 comprises 17 residues. Per the germline V gene, CDR1 is MNHNY and CDR2 is SVGAGI (reference sequence). The CDR3 nucleotides are TGTGCCAGCAGTTACCGACTGGGCGGGGGGGCATCCGGGGAGCTGTTTTTT. It encodes CASSYRLGGGASGELFF.

This clonotype was detected only a few times. Here the CDR3 DNA reads TGTGCCACCAGCAGAGACCCGTGGGGTGGCAATCAGCCCCAGCATTTT. Encoded protein: CATSRDPWGGNQPQHF. This chain connects TRBV15 to TRBJ1-5; D is ambiguous. Trimming cost V 0 bases and J 2 bases, with 11 bases left between them. The CDR3 is made up of 16 amino acids. The V gene's germline CDR1 is LNHNV and CDR2 YYDKDF (reference sequence).